This TCR beta chain is from a study of CD8 T cell repertoires and HIV-1 epitope variants. Turning to the study itself: Twenty-five autologous and known Gag and Nef epitope variant peptides each stimulated T cells separately. Enriched T cells were co-cultured with equal autologous T cell-negative cells. IL-2, IL-7 and IL-15 were added on days 3 and 7 of roughly 11-day cultures.

TCR beta CDR3 was sequenced at survey depth on immunoSEQ. Profiling relied on immunoSEQ multiplex PCR, and the TCRdb table lists in-frame clones only, not all of them. The sample lists fewer than 5,500 clones, 65% occurring once. The CDR3 contains 15 residues. V dropped 0 bases and J dropped 9; count of bases not matched to a gene: 4. CDR1 and CDR2 (germline): MNHEY, SMNVEV (reference sequence). This clone was counted between two and nine times. The antigen is unknown. This chain joins TRBV27 and TRBJ1-6, with 8 bases fitting TRBD1. Material for sequencing was cultured CD8+ T cells derived from PBMCs. The origin of this receptor is a male donor with HIV. CDR3 nucleotide sequence: TGTGCCAGCAGTTTATCGGCAGGGGGCCCTTCACCCCTCCACTTT. This encodes CASSLSAGGPSPLHF.